The 13 T cell receptor beta chains below come from one sample, sequenced in a study of graft-versus-host responses after intestinal transplantation. The data were produced by immunoSEQ multiplex PCR, yet TCRdb's version contains in-frame clones alone and is incomplete. This repertoire shows some 70,000 clones, roughly 92% found once; its top ten account for 6.7%. Specimen: bone marrow, collected roughly 780 days after intestinal transplantation. Source of these receptors: a human patient who received an intestinal transplant, so some T cells may come from the graft donor.

V is TRBV5-1 and J is TRBJ2-7; D may be TRBD2 (6 bases). Trimming took 0 bases from V and 1 from J, leaving 14 bases between them. Germline CDR1 SGHRS, CDR2 YFSETQ. CDR3 size: 16 residues. In DNA form, the CDR3 reads TGCGCCAGCAGCTTGGATGGGTTTAGCGGTTCCTACGAGCAGTACTTC. This encodes CASSLDGFSGSYEQYF.

The sample holds many counts of this clone. V and J are TRBV30 and TRBJ2-1; D may be TRBD1 or TRBD2 (5 bases each). The germline V gene has CDR1 GTSNPN and CDR2 SVGIG (reference sequence). The V and J ends lost 4 bases and 4 bases respectively, with 11 bases between them. The CDR3 is 13 amino acids. CDR3 in amino acids: CAWNRDRYNEQFF. The CDR3 coding sequence is TGTGCCTGGAACCGGGACCGTTACAATGAGCAGTTCTTC. Together with reference TRBV30 and TRBJ2-1, the CDR3 gives the full variable domain: SQTIHQWPATLVQPVGSPLSLECTVEGTSNPNLYWYRQAAGRGLQLLFYSVGIGQISSEVPQNLSASRPQDRQFILSSKKLLLSDSGFYLCAWNRDRYNEQFFGPGTRLTVL.

The chain combines TRBV27 with TRBJ2-5; D is uncertain. The J call could be wrong; TRBJ2-7 is a better fit for the DNA end. This CDR3 contains 11 residues. From germline, CDR1 is MNHEY and CDR2 SMNVEV (reference sequence). As DNA, the CDR3 is TGTGCCAGCAGTACCCCGTACGAGCAGTACTTC. Its translation: CASSTPYEQYF.

The chain uses TRBV7-6 and TRBJ2-5; TRBD1 or TRBD2 may be the D gene (5 bases each). The V gene lost 3 bases and the J gene lost 5 bases, with 16 bases spanning the gap. The CDR3 spans 15 residues. Germline loops: CDR1 SGHVS, CDR2 FNYEAQ. The CDR3, as DNA: TGTGCCAGCAGCTTTAGCGCATGGGGGATGGAGACCCAGTACTTC. This codes for CASSFSAWGMETQYF.

This chain connects TRBV2 to TRBJ2-7, with D perhaps TRBD2 (5 bases). The CDR3 extends over 13 amino acids. CDR1 is SNHLY, CDR2 FYNNEI, per germline. V dropped 4 bases and J dropped 4 bases, with 11 bases sitting between them. This CDR3 is CASSAVPGYEQYF. In nucleotides, the CDR3 is TGTGCCAGCAGTGCGGTTCCGGGGTACGAGCAGTACTTC.

This chain connects TRBV13 to TRBJ1-4; possible D gene TRBD1, 6 bases. This CDR3 comprises 18 residues. V was cut by 2 bases and J by 8 bases, with 24 bases left in between. Germline assignment: CDR1 PRHDT and CDR2 FYEKMQ (reference sequence). This CDR3 reads CASSLLARGRFSDEKLFF. CDR3 bases: TGTGCCAGCAGCTTACTAGCCCGGGGGCGATTCTCGGACGAAAAACTGTTTTTT.

A few counts support this clone. V is TRBV6-5 and J is TRBJ1-6, with unresolved D. This CDR3 has 14 residues. Trimming took 2 bases from V and 10 from J, leaving 12 bases between them. The germline V gene has CDR1 MNHEY and CDR2 SVGAGI. CDR3 amino acids: CASSYGEVASPLHF. CDR3 bases: TGTGCCAGCAGTTACGGGGAGGTTGCATCACCCCTCCACTTT.

The J gene is TRBJ1-3, the V gene TRBV5-1, with a possible D match to TRBD1 (5 bases). This CDR3 comprises 14 residues. V was trimmed by 4 bases and J by 4 bases, leaving 12 bases between them. CDR1 and CDR2 from the germline V gene are SGHRS and YFSETQ. CDR3: CASSPRGVGNTIYF. Written as DNA, the CDR3 is TGCGCCAGCAGCCCTCGGGGGGTAGGAAACACCATATATTTT.

The chain uses TRBV7-2 and TRBJ1-1; tentatively, D is TRBD1 (5 bases). V was trimmed by 4 bases and J by 0 bases, leaving 6 bases between them. The CDR3 extends over 13 amino acids. The germline V gene encodes CDR1 SGHTA and CDR2 FQGNSA. As DNA, the CDR3 is TGTGCCAGCAGCTCAGGGATGAACACTGAAGCTTTCTTT. Its protein is CASSSGMNTEAFF.

V and J are TRBV7-9 and TRBJ2-5; D not certain. CDR1 and CDR2 from the germline V gene are SEHNR and FQNEAQ (reference sequence). Trimming took 1 base from V and 5 from J, leaving 2 bases between them. The CDR3 is 11 amino acids. In DNA, the CDR3 is TGTGCCAGCAGCTTAGTGGAGACCCAGTACTTC. Translated, it gives CASSLVETQYF. Using reference TRBV7-9 and TRBJ2-5 for the parts outside the CDR3, the full variable domain is DTGVSQNPRHKITKRGQNVTFRCDPISEHNRLYWYRQTLGQGPEFLTYFQNEAQLEKSRLLSDRFSAERPKGSFSTLEIQRTEQGDSAMYLCASSLVETQYFGPGTRLLVL.

The gene calls are TRBV10-3 and TRBJ2-3; 14 bases match TRBD2. The germline V gene has CDR1 ENHRY and CDR2 SYGVKD. The CDR3 has 17 residues. Trimming removed 6 bases from V and 3 bases from J; junction bases left unmatched: 8. The CDR3 region has the DNA TGTGCCATCAGGGGCGGGACTAGCGGGGGAGGAACAGATACGCAGTATTTT. This encodes CAIRGGTSGGGTDTQYF.

This chain connects TRBV19 to TRBJ2-7; 7 bases agree with TRBD1. The CDR3 runs 13 residues. The V segment lost 5 bases and the J segment 0 bases; nucleotides outside the gene matches: 1. Germline loops: CDR1 LNHDA, CDR2 SQIVND (reference sequence). CDR3 loop: CASSRQGSYEQYF. CDR3 nucleotide sequence: TGTGCCAGTAGTCGACAGGGCTCCTACGAGCAGTACTTC.

This chain connects TRBV27 to TRBJ2-3; the D is unclear. Germline CDR1 is MNHEY and CDR2 is SMNVEV (reference sequence). The V gene lost 5 bases and the J gene lost 6 bases, with 15 bases spanning the gap. This CDR3 comprises 14 residues. Here the CDR3 reads CASSPYGHPDTQYF. The CDR3 nucleotides are TGTGCCAGCAGTCCCTACGGCCACCCGGATACGCAGTATTTT.